Presented here are 28 T cell receptor beta chains from one specimen sequenced in a study of cytomegalovirus exposure and HLA in healthy donors. The PCR contained 60 Vbeta and 13 Jbeta primers. Generated by immunoSEQ multiplex PCR, the TCRdb table keeps only in-frame clones and is missing some. The top ten clones hold roughly 2.9% of a sample with some 150,000 clones, 75% to 90% of them seen once. The sample taken for sequencing was PBMCs. These receptors originate from a woman aged 25 to 45 in good health and CMV-seronegative.

This clone was counted only a few times. V gene TRBV9 combines with J gene TRBJ1-6, with 8 bases matching TRBD1. Germline V gene data show CDR1 as SGDLS and CDR2 as YYNGEE. Trimming cost V 4 bases and J 8 bases; bases outside gene matches: 14. The CDR3 is made up of 17 amino acids. The CDR3 nucleotides read TGTGCCAGCAGCCCTCGGACAGGGTATGGAACGGATTCACCCCTCCACTTT. Translating gives CASSPRTGYGTDSPLHF.

V and J are TRBV19 and TRBJ2-3; 12 nucleotides align to TRBD2. The CDR3 consists of 15 residues. Germline CDR1 LNHDA, CDR2 SQIVND (reference sequence). V gave up 10 bases and J gave up 4 bases; unmatched junction bases: 9. CDR3 region: CATQILAGGADTQYF. CDR3 coding DNA: TGTGCCACCCAGATTCTAGCGGGAGGGGCAGATACGCAGTATTTT.

This rearrangement joins TRBV9 to TRBJ1-2; TRBD1 aligns across 12 bases. From germline, CDR1 is SGDLS and CDR2 YYNGEE. Unmatched junction bases numbered 3, after V lost 4 bases and J lost 2 bases. The CDR3 is 15 residues long. Written as DNA, the CDR3 is TGTGCCAGCAGCCGGGGACAGGGGGCAAACTATGGCTACACCTTC. This sequence encodes CASSRGQGANYGYTF.

The chain recombines TRBV5-4 with TRBJ2-4; 10 bases agree with TRBD1. This CDR3 is 16 amino acids long. Per the germline V gene, CDR1 is SGHNT and CDR2 is YYREEE (reference sequence). The junction had 5 bases not matched to a gene; V was cut back by 4 bases and J by 1 base. CDR3 amino acids: CASSLPGQGAKNIQYF. CDR3 DNA: TGTGCCAGCAGCCTCCCGGGACAGGGGGCCAAAAACATTCAGTACTTC.

This chain uses TRBV11-3 with TRBJ2-2; D perhaps matches TRBD1 (6 bases). CDR1 is SGHNT, CDR2 YENEEA, per germline. The CDR3 covers 13 residues. V was trimmed by 3 bases and J by 7 bases, leaving 9 bases between them. The CDR3 nucleotides are TGTGCCAGCAGCTTTATGACAGGCGGGGAGCTGTTTTTT. This gives the protein CASSFMTGGELFF.

The J gene is TRBJ2-3, the V gene TRBV19, with D perhaps TRBD1 (6 bases). Trimming removed 5 bases from V and 2 bases from J, with 14 bases in between. The CDR3 is made up of 15 amino acids. Germline V lookup: CDR1 LNHDA, CDR2 SQIVND (reference sequence). Here the CDR3 reads CASSPRTAFTDTQYF. The DNA of the CDR3 is TGTGCCAGTAGTCCCCGGACAGCCTTCACAGATACGCAGTATTTT. The whole variable domain, remainder taken from reference TRBV19 and TRBJ2-3, is DGGITQSPKYLFRKEGQNVTLSCEQNLNHDAMYWYRQDPGQGLRLIYYSQIVNDFQKGDIAEGYSVSREKKESFPLTVTSAQKNPTAFYLCASSPRTAFTDTQYFGPGTRLTVL.

The chain uses TRBV4-3 and TRBJ2-1; D remains unclear. The CDR3 runs to 15 residues. Looked up from germline, CDR1 is LGHNA and CDR2 is YSLEER. V lost 2 bases, J lost 9 bases, and 17 bases lay in between. The DNA of the CDR3 is TGCGCCAGCAGCCAACAAGGCAAATTCAACAGTGAGCAGTTCTTC. Residues: CASSQQGKFNSEQFF.

This sequence joins TRBV5-1 and TRBJ2-5; D might be TRBD2 (6 bases). The V and J ends lost 0 bases and 4 bases respectively, with 13 bases between them. Per the germline V gene, CDR1 is SGHRS and CDR2 is YFSETQ. The CDR3 loop spans 15 amino acids. CDR3 nucleotides: TGCGCCAGCAGCTTGGCGGGAGCGGGCTCAGAGACCCAGTACTTC. Translated, it gives CASSLAGAGSETQYF.

The chain combines TRBV7-9 with TRBJ1-2; D unresolved. The CDR3 is 13 residues long. V lost 8 bases to trimming and J lost 1 base, with 11 bases between them. Germline loops: CDR1 SEHNR, CDR2 FQNEAQ (reference sequence). CDR3 in amino acids: CASPNQVNYGYTF. The CDR3 DNA is TGTGCCAGCCCGAACCAGGTTAACTATGGCTACACCTTC.

The chain links TRBV5-1 to TRBJ2-3; 12 bases fit TRBD2. The length of the CDR3 is 18 residues. CDR1 and CDR2 (germline): SGHRS, YFSETQ. V gave up 0 bases and J gave up 2 bases; unmatched junction bases: 7. The CDR3 loop reads CASSLVSGLAGITDTQYF. The CDR3 DNA is TGCGCCAGCAGCTTGGTTTCAGGACTAGCGGGGATCACAGATACGCAGTATTTT.

This clone is a singleton in its sample. The gene calls are TRBV2 and TRBJ2-6; 10 nucleotides line up with TRBD1. The trim removed 2 bases at V and 1 base at J, leaving 8 bases unmatched. Germline lookup yields CDR1 SNHLY and CDR2 FYNNEI. CDR3 length equals 19 residues. DNA of the CDR3: TGTGCCAGCAGTGAATTTGATGGACAGGGGGTGTCTGGGGCCAACGTCCTGACTTTC. It yields the protein CASSEFDGQGVSGANVLTF.

This chain connects TRBV4-1 to TRBJ2-1; 8 bases are a match to TRBD2. The CDR3 spans 14 residues. After removal of 0 bases from V and 5 bases from J, the junction contained 0 bases not matched to a gene. Germline V gene data show CDR1 as MGHRA and CDR2 as YSYEKL. The CDR3 loop reads CASSQELADNEQFF. CDR3 DNA sequence: TGCGCCAGCAGCCAAGAACTAGCGGACAATGAGCAGTTCTTC.

This chain links TRBV11-2 with TRBJ2-5; 8 positions agree with TRBD2. CDR3 length: 16 residues. Germline V gene lookup returns CDR1 SGHAT and CDR2 FQNNGV. Trimming took 1 base from V and 5 from J; bases not matched to a gene: 9. The chain's CDR3 is CASSLGWLAGRETQYF. The CDR3 region has the DNA TGTGCCAGCAGCTTAGGTTGGCTAGCGGGTAGGGAGACCCAGTACTTC.

J is TRBJ2-7 and V is TRBV6-1; TRBD2 agrees at 13 bases. From germline, CDR1 is MNHNS and CDR2 SASEGT. The CDR3 sequence is 15 residues long. The V segment lost 7 bases and the J segment 4 bases; nucleotides outside the gene matches: 7. CDR3 region: CASNWGTSGMYEQYF. CDR3 coding DNA: TGTGCCAGCAATTGGGGGACTAGCGGGATGTACGAGCAGTACTTC.

V gene TRBV7-8 combines with J gene TRBJ2-7; 13 bases map to TRBD2. CDR3 size: 15 residues. The V gene end was trimmed by 1 base and the J gene end by 5 bases; junction bases not matched to a gene: 2. CDR1 and CDR2 from the germline V gene are SGHVS and FQNEAQ. This CDR3 is CASSLGTSGSHEQYF. The CDR3 DNA is TGTGCCAGCAGCTTAGGGACTAGCGGGAGTCACGAGCAGTACTTC.

This clone appeared a few times. The chain uses TRBV6-1 and TRBJ1-4; D uncertain. Trimming pared 3 bases from V and 7 bases from J, leaving 9 bases between. The CDR3 sequence is 13 residues long. The germline V gene has CDR1 MNHNS and CDR2 SASEGT. The CDR3 protein is CASSELRFEKLFF. In nucleotides, the CDR3 is TGTGCCAGCAGTGAGTTGCGTTTTGAAAAACTGTTTTTT.

The chain is built from TRBV10-3 and TRBJ1-4; 7 bases agree with TRBD1. The germline CDR1 and CDR2 sequences are ENHRY and SYGVKD. The CDR3 totals 17 residues. Losses at the gene ends were 5 bases for V and 4 bases for J; bases not matched to a gene: 13. DNA for the CDR3: TGTGCCATCAGTCCTAATAGTAACAGGGGTGGTAATGAAAAACTGTTTTTT. Its translation is CAISPNSNRGGNEKLFF.

J is TRBJ1-4 and V is TRBV19, with D possibly TRBD1 on 5 matching bases. The CDR3 consists of 18 residues. Germline V CDR1 and CDR2: LNHDA, SQIVND (reference sequence). V was pared by 3 bases and J by 0 bases, with 17 bases between. CDR3 in amino acids: CASSIQAGGSATNEKLFF. The CDR3 nucleotides read TGTGCCAGTAGTATCCAGGCTGGGGGGTCTGCAACTAATGAAAAACTGTTTTTT.

The J gene is TRBJ2-1, the V gene TRBV10-3; a weak D match, TRBD1 (6 bases). CDR1 and CDR2 from the germline V gene are ENHRY and SYGVKD. CDR3 length: 14 amino acids. V gave up 2 bases and J gave up 4 bases, with 9 bases separating them. The CDR3 bases are TGTGCCATCAGTGAGGGGCAGGGGTACAATGAGCAGTTCTTC. Translation: CAISEGQGYNEQFF.

The V call is TRBV28, the J call TRBJ2-1; no definite D call. Looked up from germline, CDR1 is MDHEN and CDR2 is SYDVKM. The CDR3 contains 12 residues. V gave up 1 base and J gave up 7 bases, with 5 bases separating them. CDR3 loop: CASSLFPNEQFF. The CDR3 DNA is TGTGCCAGCAGTTTATTTCCAAATGAGCAGTTCTTC.

This chain links TRBV7-6 with TRBJ2-6; maybe TRBD1 (5 bases). Trimming took off 5 bases at V and 0 bases at J, with 8 bases between the two ends. The CDR3 covers 15 residues. From germline, CDR1 is SGHVS and CDR2 FNYEAQ. The CDR3 spells CASSLQDSGANVLTF. The CDR3 DNA follows: TGTGCCAGCAGCCTACAGGACTCTGGGGCCAACGTCCTGACTTTC.

This clone was seen a few times. The genes are TRBV10-3 and TRBJ1-2, with D possibly matching TRBD1 (5 bases). The germline CDR1 and CDR2 sequences are ENHRY and SYGVKD. The CDR3 is 14 residues long. V lost 6 bases and J lost 2, with 13 bases in between. CDR3 in DNA: TGTGCCATCAGAGCGGGGGGAAGAAACTATGGCTACACCTTC. Encoded protein: CAIRAGGRNYGYTF.

The genes are TRBV2 and TRBJ2-7, with a possible D match to TRBD1 (6 bases). The CDR3 loop spans 13 amino acids. V gave up 7 bases and J gave up 3 bases, with 13 bases separating them. From germline, CDR1 is SNHLY and CDR2 FYNNEI. CDR3 in amino acids: CASIGQGSYEQYF. The CDR3 bases are TGTGCCAGCATAGGGCAGGGGAGCTACGAGCAGTACTTC.

V and J are TRBV19 and TRBJ1-2; weak D call: TRBD1 (6 bases). There are 12 residues in the CDR3. Per germline, CDR1 LNHDA and CDR2 SQIVND (reference sequence). The germline V and J ends were trimmed by 3 bases and 8 bases, with 10 bases remaining between them. The CDR3, as DNA: TGTGCCAGTAGTATCTCAGGGGACGGCTACACCTTC. It codes for CASSISGDGYTF.

This clone has a single count. The V gene is TRBV21-1, the J gene TRBJ2-7; the D call in the table, TRBD2, was not verified against the DNA. TRBV21-1 is labeled a pseudogene. The CDR3 is 15 residues long. The CDR3 spells CASRNAKRDTYEQYF. Here the CDR3 DNA reads TGTGCCAGCAGAAATGCGAAGAGGGATACCTACGAGCAGTACTTC.

The CDR3 DNA follows: TGTGCCTGGAAGGAGTACGAGCAGTACTTC. Its protein product is CAWKEYEQYF. The chain joins TRBV30 to TRBJ2-7; D remains ambiguous. Germline V gene data show CDR1 as GTSNPN and CDR2 as SVGIG (reference sequence). The CDR3 is 10 amino acids. Trimming shortened V by 4 bases and J by 4 bases, and 5 bases separated the two germline ends.

In its sample, this clone was seen a few times. The rearrangement joins TRBV11-3 to TRBJ2-7; D gene uncertain. V was shortened by 0 bases and J by 5 bases, with 8 bases between the two germline ends. The germline gives CDR1 SGHNT, CDR2 YENEEA. CDR3 length: 13 residues. The DNA of the CDR3 is TGTGCCAGCAGCTTAGAAGCTACCAACGAGCAGTACTTC. Translated, it gives CASSLEATNEQYF.

The CDR3 DNA sequence: TGTGCCAGCAGCGTCGCTAGCGGGGGGGCTTCAGAGACCCAGTACTTC. Its translation: CASSVASGGASETQYF. This chain links TRBV9 with TRBJ2-5, with 12 nucleotides matching TRBD2. V lost 2 bases, J lost 4 bases, and 6 bases stayed unmatched. Germline V lookup: CDR1 SGDLS, CDR2 YYNGEE. This CDR3 is 16 amino acids long.